The 27 T cell receptor beta chains below were found in one sample sequenced in a study of T cell changes during pregnancy in multiple sclerosis. Profiling relied on immunoSEQ multiplex PCR, and the TCRdb table lists in-frame clones only, not all of them. The table includes 39,000 or so clones, 92% detected once. The sample consisted of CD8+ T cells from peripheral blood mononuclear cells, taken before pregnancy. The receptors were sampled from a female donor with multiple sclerosis, enrolled in a pregnancy study.

The genes are TRBV7-9 and TRBJ2-7, with D perhaps matching TRBD1 (5 bases). This CDR3 contains 12 residues. Germline CDR1 and CDR2: SEHNR and FQNEAQ (reference sequence). V was trimmed by 4 bases and J by 5 bases, leaving 9 bases between them. The CDR3 sequence: CASSSPGNEQYF. The CDR3 DNA is TGTGCCAGCAGCTCACCAGGGAACGAGCAGTACTTC.

The chain recombines TRBV9 with TRBJ2-1; the D gene is possibly TRBD1 (5 bases). This CDR3 spans 13 amino acids. Trimming stripped 0 bases from V and 10 bases from J, with 11 bases between. Per germline, CDR1 SGDLS and CDR2 YYNGEE. The CDR3 coding sequence is TGTGCCAGCAGCGTAGAGTACAGGTCGGAGCAGTTCTTC. Translated, it gives CASSVEYRSEQFF.

The chain couples TRBV5-6 to TRBJ2-7, with D possibly being TRBD1 (6 bases). CDR1 SGHDT and CDR2 YYEEEE come from the germline V gene. V lost 0 bases to trimming and J lost 5 bases, with 12 bases between them. The CDR3 extends over 14 amino acids. CDR3 coding DNA: TGTGCCAGCAGCTTGGACGGGGCAGGGGACGAGCAGTACTTC. Protein: CASSLDGAGDEQYF.

The V and J genes are TRBV7-9 and TRBJ1-1; 10 nucleotides line up with TRBD1. Per germline, CDR1 SEHNR and CDR2 FQNEAQ (reference sequence). The CDR3 is 13 amino acids. V shed 6 bases, J shed 6 bases, and the junction held 4 bases outside the gene matches. CDR3 protein: CASRGQGRAEAFF. As DNA, the CDR3 is TGTGCCAGCAGGGGACAGGGGCGGGCTGAAGCTTTCTTT.

This clone was detected only once. CDR3 sequence (DNA): TGCGCCAGCAGCCCTACAGGGATGAACACTGAAGCTTTCTTT. Translation: CASSPTGMNTEAFF. The chain is built from TRBV5-1 and TRBJ1-1; maybe TRBD1 (6 bases). With 4 bases removed from V and 0 bases from J, the gap between germline ends came to 10 bases. Germline CDR1 and CDR2: SGHRS and YFSETQ. The CDR3 has 14 amino acids. Together with reference TRBV5-1 and TRBJ1-1, the CDR3 gives the full variable domain: KAGVTQTPRYLIKTRGQQVTLSCSPISGHRSVSWYQQTPGQGLQFLFEYFSETQRNKGNFPGRFSGRQFSNSRSEMNVSTLELGDSALYLCASSPTGMNTEAFFGQGTRLTVV.

The J gene is TRBJ2-5, the V gene TRBV6-5; possible D gene TRBD1, 5 bases. Germline CDR1 and CDR2: MNHEY and SVGAGI. V lost 2 bases, J lost 1 base, and 8 bases lay in between. This CDR3 is built from 14 residues. CDR3 DNA: TGTGCCAGCAGTTACAAGGGGTTCCAAGAGACCCAGTACTTC. Translation: CASSYKGFQETQYF.

The rearrangement uses TRBV7-6 and TRBJ2-3, with 8 positions matching TRBD1. Germline CDR1 is SGHVS and CDR2 is FNYEAQ. This CDR3 contains 17 residues. V dropped 6 bases and J dropped 0; count of bases not matched to a gene: 11. CDR3 region: CASSRPRTGSSTDTQYF. CDR3 coding DNA: TGTGCCAGCAGTCGCCCCCGGACAGGGTCTAGCACAGATACGCAGTATTTT.

This rearrangement joins TRBV5-1 to TRBJ1-2; 10 bases are shared with TRBD1. The V segment lost 0 bases and the J segment 6 bases; nucleotides outside the gene matches: 11. CDR1 and CDR2 (germline): SGHRS, YFSETQ. The CDR3 is 17 amino acids. The CDR3 loop reads CASSLAQDRGFMDGYTF. In DNA form, the CDR3 reads TGCGCCAGCAGCTTGGCCCAGGACAGGGGGTTCATGGATGGCTACACCTTC. Based on the CDR3 plus reference TRBV5-1 and TRBJ1-2, the full variable domain is KAGVTQTPRYLIKTRGQQVTLSCSPISGHRSVSWYQQTPGQGLQFLFEYFSETQRNKGNFPGRFSGRQFSNSRSEMNVSTLELGDSALYLCASSLAQDRGFMDGYTFGSGTRLTVV.

This rearrangement joins TRBV6-5 to TRBJ2-2; D not resolved. From germline, CDR1 is MNHEY and CDR2 SVGAGI. There are 14 residues in the CDR3. V was shortened by 2 bases and J by 5 bases, with 9 bases between the two germline ends. For the CDR3, the DNA is TGTGCCAGCAGTTACCGAGGCAGAACCGGGGAGCTGTTTTTT. It codes for CASSYRGRTGELFF.

V usage is TRBV28 and J usage is TRBJ2-3; D perhaps matches TRBD1 (7 bases). With 5 bases removed from V and 6 bases from J, the gap between germline ends came to 9 bases. Germline CDR1 and CDR2: MDHEN and SYDVKM. The CDR3 is made up of 12 amino acids. The CDR3: CASSPGGDTQYF. The CDR3, as DNA: TGTGCCAGCAGTCCAGGGGGGGATACGCAGTATTTT.

The chain couples TRBV7-8 to TRBJ2-7, with D perhaps TRBD1 (5 bases). CDR1 and CDR2 (germline): SGHVS, FQNEAQ. V lost 4 bases and J 1 base, leaving 8 bases between the germline ends. There are 13 residues in the CDR3. DNA of the CDR3: TGTGCCAGCAGCTATAGGGGTTCCTACGAGCAGTACTTC. Protein: CASSYRGSYEQYF.

This chain connects TRBV27 to TRBJ1-1, with D tentatively TRBD1 (6 bases). The CDR3 loop spans 14 amino acids. Germline CDR1 reads MNHEY; CDR2 reads SMNVEV (reference sequence). V gave up 2 bases and J gave up 3 bases, with 10 bases separating them. The CDR3 is CASSLGGAYTEAFF. The DNA of the CDR3 is TGTGCCAGCAGTTTAGGGGGCGCGTACACTGAAGCTTTCTTT.

This chain uses TRBV7-9 with TRBJ2-3, with 10 bases identical to TRBD2. Losses at the gene ends were 5 bases for V and 2 bases for J; bases not matched to a gene: 7. CDR1 and CDR2 from the germline V gene are SEHNR and FQNEAQ (reference sequence). The CDR3 runs 16 residues. This chain's CDR3 is CASSGLAGEFTDTQYF. DNA of the CDR3: TGTGCCAGCAGCGGGCTAGCGGGAGAGTTCACAGATACGCAGTATTTT.

This clone was detected only once. V gene TRBV7-9 combines with J gene TRBJ2-7; D is possibly TRBD1 (6 bases). CDR3 length equals 15 residues. CDR1 SEHNR and CDR2 FQNEAQ come from the germline V gene (reference sequence). Trimming removed 4 bases at V and 2 bases at J, with 15 bases between. The CDR3 coding sequence is TGTGCCAGCAGCTACAGCCAGGGGATCACCTACGAGCAGTACTTC. Translation: CASSYSQGITYEQYF.

The chain uses TRBV27 and TRBJ2-7, with TRBD1 as a possible D gene (5 bases). Per germline, CDR1 MNHEY and CDR2 SMNVEV (reference sequence). The CDR3 is 12 amino acids. Trimming cost V 8 bases and J 6 bases, with 14 bases left between them. CDR3 protein: CASGATGREQYF. In DNA form, the CDR3 reads TGTGCCAGCGGGGCCACCGGGCGCGAGCAGTACTTC.

V is TRBV6-1 and J is TRBJ2-7, with D possibly TRBD1 on 5 matching bases. V was shortened by 0 bases and J by 1 base, with 13 bases between the two germline ends. The germline CDR1 and CDR2 sequences are MNHNS and SASEGT. CDR3 length equals 16 residues. DNA of the CDR3: TGTGCCAGCAGTGAAGCGCCGGCAGGGAAGTCCTACGAGCAGTACTTC. This translates into CASSEAPAGKSYEQYF.

About this clone: The same CDR3 can be traced to other DNA sequences in this sample. V and J are TRBV6-1 and TRBJ2-3; 7 nucleotides match TRBD2. The CDR3 is made up of 17 amino acids. Germline CDR1 is MNHNS and CDR2 is SASEGT. Trimming took 2 bases from V and 1 from J; bases not matched to a gene: 9. The CDR3 reads CASSETPGGGGTDTQYF. The DNA of the CDR3 is TGTGCCAGCAGTGAAACCCCGGGAGGCGGGGGCACAGATACGCAGTATTTT.

The CDR3 sequence is CASSQAGTGELFF. Here the CDR3 DNA reads TGTGCCAGCAGCCAAGCCGGCACCGGGGAGCTGTTTTTT. The chain uses TRBV4-2 and TRBJ2-2, with D unresolved. Germline V lookup: CDR1 LGHNA, CDR2 YNFKEQ. The length of the CDR3 is 13 residues. The V and J ends lost 1 base and 4 bases respectively, with 4 bases between them.

The chain combines TRBV9 with TRBJ2-1; D may be TRBD1 (6 bases). CDR3 size: 14 residues. Germline-derived CDR1 and CDR2 are SGDLS and YYNGEE. V lost 3 bases to trimming and J lost 5 bases, with 12 bases between them. The CDR3 sequence is CASSDRETHNEQFF. CDR3 DNA: TGTGCCAGCAGCGACAGGGAAACCCACAATGAGCAGTTCTTC.

This chain uses TRBV28 with TRBJ2-7; maybe TRBD2 (7 bases). CDR1 and CDR2 from the germline V gene are MDHEN and SYDVKM. V was shortened by 2 bases and J by 2 bases, with 16 bases between the two germline ends. This CDR3 has 16 residues. This CDR3 reads CASSLGGAGPPYEQYF. CDR3 DNA: TGTGCCAGCAGTTTAGGGGGGGCAGGACCTCCCTACGAGCAGTACTTC.

The chain has TRBV11-2 and TRBJ1-2, with D possibly being TRBD1 (5 bases). Trimming removed 5 bases from V and 9 bases from J, with 16 bases in between. There are 13 residues in the CDR3. Germline V gene sequence: CDR1 SGHAT, CDR2 FQNNGV. CDR3 amino acids: CASSDGRGRSYTF. CDR3 DNA sequence: TGTGCCAGCAGCGACGGGAGGGGTCGTAGCTACACCTTC.

The chain couples TRBV30 to TRBJ1-5, with 8 positions matching TRBD1. CDR1 and CDR2 (germline): GTSNPN, SVGIG (reference sequence). The CDR3 runs to 14 residues. V trimming: 2 bases; J trimming: 4 bases; junction bases outside the gene matches: 4. In nucleotides, the CDR3 is TGTGCCTGGAGTACCCGACAGGGGAATCAGCCCCAGCATTTT. Translating it yields CAWSTRQGNQPQHF.

J is TRBJ2-5 and V is TRBV7-9; no clear D. With 2 bases removed from V and 2 bases from J, the gap between germline ends came to 6 bases. The CDR3 has 13 residues. Per the germline V gene, CDR1 is SEHNR and CDR2 is FQNEAQ (reference sequence). Here the CDR3 DNA reads TGTGCCAGCAGCTTATTCTCTCAAGAGACCCAGTACTTC. It translates to CASSLFSQETQYF.

The chain recombines TRBV5-1 with TRBJ2-7; TRBD1 might be the D (6 bases). The V and J ends lost 6 bases and 3 bases respectively, with 10 bases between them. This CDR3 contains 12 residues. Germline assignment: CDR1 SGHRS and CDR2 YFSETQ. Here the CDR3 reads CASKDSNYEQYF. The DNA for the CDR3 is TGCGCCAGCAAGGACAGCAACTACGAGCAGTACTTC.

This chain joins TRBV27 and TRBJ2-1; TRBD2 matches 7 bases. Germline V lookup: CDR1 MNHEY, CDR2 SMNVEV (reference sequence). This CDR3 region has 16 residues. The V segment lost 5 bases and the J segment 7 bases; nucleotides outside the gene matches: 14. The CDR3 DNA reads as TGTGCCAGCAGTCCCTGGGACTATGTGGGAGAAAATGAGCAGTTCTTC. This gives the protein CASSPWDYVGENEQFF.

V gene TRBV27 combines with J gene TRBJ2-3; tentative D call: TRBD2 (6 bases). The ends were cut back, 0 bases at V and 0 bases at J, with 13 bases in the middle. Germline CDR1 MNHEY, CDR2 SMNVEV (reference sequence). The CDR3 has 17 residues. DNA of the CDR3: TGTGCCAGCAGTTTATCGAGAGGGGACTCTAGCACAGATACGCAGTATTTT. It codes for CASSLSRGDSSTDTQYF.

The V call is TRBV4-1, the J call TRBJ2-1, with D tentatively TRBD1 (5 bases). The CDR3 runs 13 residues. Germline-derived CDR1 and CDR2 are MGHRA and YSYEKL. V was shortened by 5 bases and J by 8 bases, with 13 bases between the two germline ends. In DNA form, the CDR3 reads TGCGCCAGCAGCGAACCAGGGCGGTATGAGCAGTTCTTC. This encodes CASSEPGRYEQFF.